This entry features one T cell receptor beta chain sequence. This clone has just a few counts. This clone's antigen is unknown. It has no much larger one-base neighbor in the sample; base qualities were not kept. The library was produced with the immunoSEQ multiplex PCR assay. A mixture of 60 forward primers for TCR Vbeta segments and 13 reverse primers for TCR Jbeta segments was used in the multiplex PCR. The CDR3 region of rearranged TCR beta genes was amplified from genomic DNA with a multiplex PCR assay. Amplified TCR beta libraries were sequenced as 87-base-pair reads on the Illumina HiSeq System. Regarding the original processing steps: A later analysis counted tens of millions of unique TCR beta chains across the roughly 700 repertoires, and some 12 million of these chains were shared by at least two donors. To remove PCR and sequencing errors, raw reads were error-corrected and collapsed into unique sequences using a nearest-neighbor algorithm that merged closely related sequences. CDR3 sequences were aligned to IMGT reference sequences to assign V, D and J gene segments. For a sequence to be retained, at least a six-nucleotide match to both a V gene segment and a J gene segment was required. A rearrangement counted as productive if the CDR3 had no stop codons and remained in frame with V and J, and every other rearrangement counted as non-productive. Following IMGT convention, CDR3 was defined as the stretch from the second conserved V-encoded cysteine up to the conserved J-encoded phenylalanine. Sequences without an unambiguous match to a single V gene segment were excluded from the earlier analysis of 450 to 650 of the donors. In an earlier analysis of 587 of the donors, V segments were called functional above 56.7% productive rearrangements and were called segregating when the between-donor standard deviation exceeded 5%. To diagnose cytomegalovirus status from the catalog of TCR beta chain sequences, a statistical classification framework was built. In a later analysis, TCR nucleotide sequences were compared against IMGT/GENE-DB human TR gene sequences so that V and J genes could be assigned. In a later analysis, CDR3 sequences and most-parsimonious VDJ recombination scenarios were assigned using the TCRdist pipeline. In a later analysis, each TCR beta chain was defined by its CDR3 amino acid sequence together with its V-gene family, and reads lacking a unique V-gene family were excluded. As a way to deal with suspected cross-contamination and a sequencing artifact, a later analysis dropped roughly 620 nucleotide sequences that were highly shared and had low generation probability. In a later analysis, a clonal expansion index for each public chain was calculated from normalized within-repertoire ranks of inferred template counts. Generation probabilities in a later analysis came from a VDJ recombination model fitted to out-of-frame rearrangements, and those results were checked against IGoR. A later analysis scored TCR-TCR, TCR-HLA and TCR-CMV co-occurrence with hypergeometric tests, applying a repertoire-size bias correction to TCR pairs. In a later analysis, false discovery rates were estimated by permuting HLA or CMV assignments 20 times. In a later analysis, co-occurring TCRs were grouped using DBSCAN, and TCRdist sequence similarity was added for clustering within HLA-allele-positive subsets. For co-occurrence clustering, repertoires with fewer than 30,000 or more than 120,000 public chains were excluded, along with 4 to 6 repertoires with anomalous nucleotide sharing. TCRdb re-hosts the immuneACCESS table, in-frame sequences only. Its copies lack some clones; in the studies checked, an unresolved V gene accounts for under half of them, and the cause for the rest is not known. Clone size and V and J calls were adopted from that table, with D and trimming inferred from the DNA. Across this sample there are roughly 100,000 clones, with about 79% seen only once. About 2.6% of the sample is in the top ten clones.

From V the trimming removes 0 bases and from J it removes 0 bases, while the gene matches leave 8 bases of the junction unaccounted for. The cysteine opens and the phenylalanine closes a CDR3 of 17 amino acids. The only DNA kept is the CDR3, 51 bases in frame from the first base. Per the germline V gene (reference sequence), SGHNT is the CDR1 and YYREEE is the CDR2. This sample is part of a study of cytomegalovirus exposure and HLA in healthy donors (dated by TCRdb to 2015 to 2018). With regard to the full study: An earlier analysis of more than 550 of the donors reported approximately 280 Gb of sequence data and approximately 120 million unique TCR beta sequences obtained from roughly 170 million T cells. A later analysis re-examined previously published TCR beta repertoires from around 670 donors and added high-resolution HLA genotyping to investigate patterns of TCR occurrence. Among 300 to 500 genotyped donors of the cohort, an average of roughly 230,000 unique TCR beta nucleotide sequences was sequenced per donor, of which roughly 17% were non-productive. All discovery cohort repertoires had been generated on a single sequencing platform. An early release that covered 500 to 800 HLA-typed donors contained approximately 300 gigabases of sequencing data and some 87 million unique TCR sequences. To predict cytomegalovirus infection status, the study combined high-throughput TCR immunosequencing, statistical association of individual TCRs with disease status, and machine learning. The T cell repertoires of 666 subjects were profiled by immunosequencing and related to cytomegalovirus serostatus. Among the approximately 430 genotyped donors, more than 70% belonged to the genetic ancestry cluster associated with self-reported Caucasian donors. The later analysis used no new phenotypic data to find candidate immune exposures, relying instead on TCR beta sequences and their occurrence across donors. Typing coverage varied by locus: roughly 629-630 donors for A, B, C, DRB1 and DQB1; roughly 500 for DQA1; about 600 for DPA1; under 490 for DPB1. An earlier analysis of around 580 of the donors used high-throughput TCR beta sequencing to judge whether each TCR beta V gene segment behaved as functional or pseudogenic. Genome-wide SNP genotypes for about three fifths of the roughly 670 donors were used in a later genetic analysis, which treated that subset as a discovery cohort. Several DR-DQ haplotypes were handled as single units for association and clustering because linkage in the cohort was strong. The study was designed to test whether signatures of past pathogen exposure could be identified by cataloging public T cell receptors. Along with the roughly 710-subject first cohort, a separate validation cohort of over a hundred different subjects was used. Donor age, sex, ethnicity and CMV serostatus were compiled alongside the repertoire data. HLA typing included class I and class II loci at four-digit resolution.

Here is what the overall study found, with its caveats: In a later analysis, some 18,000 TCR beta sequences were associated with specific HLA alleles at a false discovery rate of 0.05. The only immune exposure information available for the cohort was CMV serostatus. Linkage disequilibrium might explain the correlated functional status among segregating V segments, but an unknown experimental factor could not be excluded. In vitro tests confirmed that three of the cytomegalovirus-associated TCR beta chains recognize cytomegalovirus antigens. The study listed approximately 150 TCR beta chains as associated with cytomegalovirus. According to a later analysis, most CMV-associated TCR beta chains appeared to be HLA-restricted, and the HLA associations seemed to be driven largely by CMV exposure. Compared with equally common non-associated chains, HLA-associated TCR beta chains in a later analysis were more clonally expanded and had lower generation probabilities. Strong co-occurrence of HLA alleles, especially DR and DQ, made assigning TCR associations to individual alleles difficult. Approximately 18 rarely observed V segments, including chromosome 9 orphons, were excluded from the earlier analysis of some 590 of the donors because counts were too low. The presence/absence analyses assumed that sequencing depth was roughly uniform across donors, and that assumption may not be true. The sequencing pipeline was judged likely to have produced a cluster of highly shared sequence variants as a technical artifact. In a later analysis, the rate of TCR association differed among HLA loci, with DRB1 alleles having the most associated TCRs and HLA-C alleles having the fewest. The authors suggested that the approach could potentially be extended to other disease states and immunological phenotypes. In a later genetic analysis, fewer N-insertions in productive TCRs were reported among donors in an Asian-associated ancestry cluster than the roughly 640-donor mean. The cohort was sequenced for TCR beta chains only, and without alpha or paired-chain data the features that could be detected were limited. Most TCR sequences were seen in very few donors, while some public TCRs were found in many individuals. In an earlier analysis of around 600 of the donors, most TCR beta V segments were observed in productive rearrangements about 90% or about 30% of the time, broadly matching IMGT annotations. Cytomegalovirus status was reported to be diagnosed by the classifier with high specificity and sensitivity in both the original and validation cohorts. Because HLA typing was missing for some donors at each locus, association tests included only the typed subset. V-gene and J-gene trimming of TCR beta chains was associated with a missense DCLRE1C variant in a later genetic analysis, and the association was replicated in an independent cohort. Because the 87-base-pair reads could not distinguish some IMGT-functional V segments, including TRBV6-2 and TRBV6-3, those segments were excluded. A further reported finding was that TCR beta sequences accurately predicted the HLA-A and HLA-B alleles for most subjects in the first cohort. According to a later analysis, parvovirus B19, influenza, CMV and Epstein-Barr virus appeared linked to several top co-occurrence clusters.

The cohort comprised 666 healthy bone marrow donors. Cohort members were all nominally healthy when sampled, although unrecorded immune exposures were likely present. The donor was CMV seropositive and belonged to the group of 250 to 350 seropositive cohort members. A peripheral blood sample was provided by each donor, and peripheral blood mononuclear cells were used for TCR beta sequencing. The Qiagen DNeasy Blood Extraction Kit was used to extract genomic DNA from the blood cell samples. This TCR was sampled from a man aged 50 to 59 in good health and CMV-seropositive. The sequenced sample was PBMCs. The sequence joins TRBV5-4 to TRBJ2-7, and 8 junction bases match TRBD1. The CDR3 sequence is CASSLAPGQGYSYEQYF. Here is the DNA: TGTGCCAGCAGCTTGGCCCCTGGACAGGGTTACTCCTACGAGCAGTACTTC.